This TCR beta chain was sequenced in a study of read filtering for tumor transcriptome and immune sequencing (dated by TCRdb to about 2020). Notes on the research overall: Of the patients in the cohort, about 17 were male and 14 to 15 were female, and their mean age was around 64 years, with a range of about 40 to 85. Under revised international staging, roughly 8 patients fell into R-ISS I, more than 15 into R-ISS II and roughly 7 into R-ISS III. After DNase treatment, whole-transcriptome libraries were prepared using the TruSeq RNA Access Library Prep Kit. Per sample, about 4 to 11 million TCR-region mapped reads were obtained with IR-seq, compared with only about 85 to 1,400 with RNA-seq. The study compared TCR repertoires from targeted immune repertoire sequencing and bulk whole-transcriptome sequencing run on the same bone marrow samples. One of the main goals was to work out a read-filtering strategy for immune repertoire data, in particular whether clonotypes backed by only a single read should be removed. The investigation overall reported the following: Compared with RNA-seq, IR-seq captured clonotypes at much greater depth and more reliably, and a smaller IR-seq throughput was enough to identify most of the shared clonotypes. The correlation between IR-seq and RNA-seq shared clonotype proportions was increased by removal of single-read clonotypes. The sorted CD138-negative fraction was not purified T cells but a mixed bone marrow immune population. Single-read clonotypes made up 80% to 90% of clonotypes but only approximately 4% of total reads in IR-seq, compared with roughly 70% of clonotypes and 35% to 45% of reads in RNA-seq.

The Immunoverse kit was used to build TCR libraries from 400 to 500 ng RNA, with molecular barcoded adaptors covering alpha/delta and beta/gamma chains. The same RNA used for transcriptome sequencing was used for TCR library preparation. An Illumina HiSeq 4000 with 2 x 150 cycles was used to sequence the TCR libraries. Concerning the study's data processing: TCR reads were aligned to human V, D, J and C references and assembled into CDR3 clonotypes with MiXCR, including quality filtering and error correction. Clonotype counts and gene usage diversity were analyzed with the tcR package in R. Raw mapping reads were checked after the RNA-seq reads had been mapped by STAR aligner version 2.5.3a onto the human GRCh37 genome. To test how sequencing depth affects detected clonotypes, IR-seq fastq files were randomly downsampled with Seqtk 1.3. TCRdb ran its own pipeline on the public reads, namely fastp trimming at Q25 and MiXCR clone calling, and kept in-frame beta chains. When rows share a CDR3 protein, they turn into one entry using the most common DNA and genes. What appears here as the V and J calls and clone size reflects TCRdb's work, not the paper's. A total of around 50,000 distinct CDR3 sequences appear in this sample, around an eighth of them only once. The biggest ten clones account for 16% of the sample.

The CDR3 goes from the cysteine to the phenylalanine over 15 residues. Left in the record is the CDR3 DNA by itself, 45 bases read in frame from the first base. From a lookup of the germline V gene (reference sequence), CDR1 and CDR2 are MNHEY and SMNVEV. V is pared back by 5 bases and J by 1 base, with 14 bases lying between the germline termini. Bone marrow was sampled from every patient at the time of active disease. Bone marrow mononuclear cells were isolated by Ficoll-Hypaque density gradient centrifugation. To remove myeloma plasma cells, the cells were labeled with CD138 magnetic microbeads on a MACS separator, and CD138-negative cells were then collected by negative selection. Purity of the isolated cells was checked by flow cytometry on an Attune NxT using CD138 antibodies. Total RNA was extracted with TRIzol reagent and quantified with a NanoDrop spectrophotometer. For each patient, the CD138-negative bone marrow sample underwent paired RNA-seq and IR-seq.

There are many counts of this clonotype. Its binding antigen is unknown. Base-call qualities are not available, and no considerably larger clone is one nucleotide away. The TCR comes from a donor aged 40 or older with multiple myeloma. The sequenced sample was a population of CD138-negative cells sorted from bone marrow. The cell subset or site label here, explained by the study, means: bone marrow mononuclear cells depleted of CD138+ plasma/myeloma cells by negative magnetic selection. The sequence is built from TRBV27 and TRBJ1-1, with the D gene not clear enough to name. Here is the DNA: TGTGCCAGCAGTCGGAAGGGTCTAAGGAACACTGAAGCTTTCTTT. Translated, it reads CASSRKGLRNTEAFF.